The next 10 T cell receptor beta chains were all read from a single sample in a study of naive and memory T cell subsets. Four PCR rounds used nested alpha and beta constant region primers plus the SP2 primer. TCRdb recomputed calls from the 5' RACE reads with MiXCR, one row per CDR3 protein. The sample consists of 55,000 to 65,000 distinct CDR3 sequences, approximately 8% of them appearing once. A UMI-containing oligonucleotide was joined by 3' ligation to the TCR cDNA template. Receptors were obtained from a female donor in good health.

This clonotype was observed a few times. CDR3 DNA sequence: TGTGCCAGCAGCATCGCCGGGACACTAGGAACCTACGAGCAGTACTTC. It encodes CASSIAGTLGTYEQYF. V usage is TRBV9 and J usage is TRBJ2-7, with D perhaps TRBD1 (6 bases). Germline V CDR1 and CDR2: SGDLS, YYNGEE. Trimming stripped 4 bases from V and 2 bases from J, with 19 bases between. The CDR3 is made up of 16 amino acids.

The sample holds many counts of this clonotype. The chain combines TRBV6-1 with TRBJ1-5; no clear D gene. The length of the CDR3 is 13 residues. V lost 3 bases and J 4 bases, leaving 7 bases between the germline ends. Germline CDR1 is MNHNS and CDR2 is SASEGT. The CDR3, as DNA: TGTGCCAGCAGTGAGGAGTTTAATCAGCCCCAGCATTTT. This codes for CASSEEFNQPQHF.

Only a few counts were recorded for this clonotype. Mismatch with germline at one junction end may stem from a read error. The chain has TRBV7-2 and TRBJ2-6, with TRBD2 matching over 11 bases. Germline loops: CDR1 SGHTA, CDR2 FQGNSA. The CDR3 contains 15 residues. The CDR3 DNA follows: TGTGCCAGCAGCCTAGCGGGAGGTGGGGCCAACGTCCTGACTTTC. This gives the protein CASSLAGGGANVLTF.

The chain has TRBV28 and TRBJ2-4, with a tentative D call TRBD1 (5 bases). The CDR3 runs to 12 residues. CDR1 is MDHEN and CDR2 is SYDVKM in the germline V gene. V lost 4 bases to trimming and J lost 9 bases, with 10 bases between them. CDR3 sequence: CASSSQGAIQYF. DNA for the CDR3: TGTGCCAGCAGTTCCCAGGGTGCCATTCAGTACTTC.

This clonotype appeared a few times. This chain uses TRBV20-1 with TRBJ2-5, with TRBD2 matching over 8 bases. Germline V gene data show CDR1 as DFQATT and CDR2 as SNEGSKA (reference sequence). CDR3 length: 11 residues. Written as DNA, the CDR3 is TGCACCGCGGGGGGTAGCGAGACCCAGTACTTC. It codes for CTAGGSETQYF.

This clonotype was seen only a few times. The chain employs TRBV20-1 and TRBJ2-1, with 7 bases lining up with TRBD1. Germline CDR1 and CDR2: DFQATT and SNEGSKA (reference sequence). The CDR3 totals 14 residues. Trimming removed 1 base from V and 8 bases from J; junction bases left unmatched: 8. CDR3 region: CSARVPGGFYEQFF. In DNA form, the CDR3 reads TGCAGTGCTAGAGTTCCAGGGGGATTCTATGAGCAGTTCTTC.

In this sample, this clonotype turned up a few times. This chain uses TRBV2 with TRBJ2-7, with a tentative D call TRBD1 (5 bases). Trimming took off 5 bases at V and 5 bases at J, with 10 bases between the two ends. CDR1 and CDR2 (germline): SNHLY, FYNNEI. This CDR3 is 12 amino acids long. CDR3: CASSWGSDEQYF. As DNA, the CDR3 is TGTGCCAGCAGTTGGGGCAGTGACGAGCAGTACTTC.

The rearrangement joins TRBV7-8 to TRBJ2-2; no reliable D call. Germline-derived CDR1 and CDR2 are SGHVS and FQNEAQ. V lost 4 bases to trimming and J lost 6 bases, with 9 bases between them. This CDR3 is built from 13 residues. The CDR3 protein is CASSSRPSGELFF. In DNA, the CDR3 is TGTGCCAGCAGCTCCCGGCCCTCCGGGGAGCTGTTTTTT.

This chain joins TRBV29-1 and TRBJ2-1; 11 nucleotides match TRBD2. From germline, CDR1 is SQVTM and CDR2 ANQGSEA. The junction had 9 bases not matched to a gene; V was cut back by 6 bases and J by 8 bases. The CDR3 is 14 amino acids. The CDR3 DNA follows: TGCAGCGTCCTTAGCGGGAGGGGCGCGGATGAGCAGTTCTTC. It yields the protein CSVLSGRGADEQFF.

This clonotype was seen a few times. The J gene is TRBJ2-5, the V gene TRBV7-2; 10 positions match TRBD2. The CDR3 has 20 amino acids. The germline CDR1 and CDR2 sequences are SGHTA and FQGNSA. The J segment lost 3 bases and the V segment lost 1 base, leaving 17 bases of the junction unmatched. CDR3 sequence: CASSLVPGLAENPGEETQYF. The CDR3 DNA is TGTGCCAGCAGCTTAGTTCCCGGACTAGCGGAGAATCCGGGTGAAGAGACCCAGTACTTC. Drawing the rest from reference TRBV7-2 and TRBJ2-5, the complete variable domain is GAGVSQSPSNKVTEKGKDVELRCDPISGHTALYWYRQSLGQGLEFLIYFQGNSAPDKSGLPSDRFSAERTGGSVSTLTIQRTQQEDSAVYLCASSLVPGLAENPGEETQYFGPGTRLLVL.